One T cell receptor (beta chain) is described in this entry. The antigen remains undetermined. The data stem from a study of PD-1 blockade in classical Hodgkin lymphoma. Study summary: The patients were dosed with nivolumab 3 mg/kg, infused intravenously every 2 weeks. Study-level results: By cycle point C4D1, TCR diversity had risen significantly in CD4+ cells (but not CD8+ cells). Compared with healthy donors, newly diagnosed patients reportedly showed lower baseline TCR diversity.

Between the trimmed V and J ends, which lost 3 bases and 2 bases, there was a span of 11 bases. CDR1 is KGHSH and CDR2 is LQKENI in the germline V gene. This CDR3 has 15 residues. Every one of the patients relapsed after autologous stem cell transplantation (brentuximab vedotin exposure was variable). Data came from immunoSEQ multiplex PCR; TCRdb stores just in-frame clones and leaves some out. Found here are about 14,000 clones, around 87% of them singletons; the top ten hold about 40%. The sample was peripheral blood mononuclear cells (PBMCs), taken at baseline. This sequence was found in a human donor with classical Hodgkin lymphoma. This chain connects TRBV18 to TRBJ2-1; D may be TRBD2 (5 bases). The CDR3 region is CASSPQASPYNEQFF. The CDR3 DNA reads TGTGCCAGCTCACCGCAGGCTAGCCCCTACAATGAGCAGTTCTTC.